The 14 T cell receptor beta chains presented below share a single source sample, sequenced in a study of T cell changes during pregnancy in multiple sclerosis. Assay used: immunoSEQ multiplex PCR; TCRdb lists only in-frame clones, some missing. The table shows 85,000 to 120,000 clones, with 85% to 95% occurring only once. The source was peripheral blood, collected after pregnancy. Receptor source: a female donor with multiple sclerosis, enrolled in a pregnancy study.

DNA of the CDR3: TGTGCCAGTAGTATAGACTGGGGCGACTACACCTTC. This encodes CASSIDWGDYTF. The genes are TRBV19 and TRBJ1-2, with a possible D match to TRBD1 (5 bases). Germline V CDR1 and CDR2: LNHDA, SQIVND (reference sequence). This CDR3 region has 12 residues. Trimming shortened V by 0 bases and J by 10 bases, and 9 bases separated the two germline ends.

The chain has TRBV5-4 and TRBJ1-1; the match to TRBD1 covers 7 bases. V was pared by 4 bases and J by 10 bases, with 10 bases of the junction left unmatched. This CDR3 region has 13 residues. Per germline, CDR1 SGHNT and CDR2 YYREEE (reference sequence). DNA for the CDR3: TGTGCCAGCAGCGCGGGACAGTTCGCTGGAGCTTTCTTT. Its protein product is CASSAGQFAGAFF.

The CDR3, as DNA: TGTGCCAGCAGCTTGGTTGGGGGAGGGGAGCAGTTCTTC. Translating it yields CASSLVGGGEQFF. The chain carries TRBV5-4 and TRBJ2-1; 7 bases are a match to TRBD2. CDR1 is SGHNT and CDR2 is YYREEE in the germline V gene (reference sequence). The CDR3 is 13 residues long. V trimming: 0 bases; J trimming: 10 bases; junction bases outside the gene matches: 4. Using reference TRBV5-4 and TRBJ2-1 for the parts outside the CDR3, the full variable domain is ETGVTQSPTHLIKTRGQQVTLRCSSQSGHNTVSWYQQALGQGPQFIFQYYREEENGRGNFPPRFSGLQFPNYSSELNVNALELDDSALYLCASSLVGGGEQFFGPGTRLTVL.

The gene calls are TRBV29-1 and TRBJ2-7; maybe TRBD2 (6 bases). Germline V lookup: CDR1 SQVTM, CDR2 ANQGSEA. This CDR3 has 12 residues. The germline V and J ends were trimmed by 7 bases and 1 base, with 11 bases remaining between them. This CDR3 reads CSAAGISYEQYF. In nucleotides, the CDR3 is TGCAGCGCCGCGGGGATATCCTACGAGCAGTACTTC.

The chain couples TRBV2 to TRBJ2-4, with a tentative D call TRBD1 (5 bases). This CDR3 comprises 11 residues. CDR1 and CDR2 (germline): SNHLY, FYNNEI. V was pared by 3 bases and J by 12 bases, with 9 bases between. This CDR3 is CASSDPGSQYF. For the CDR3, the DNA is TGTGCCAGCAGTGACCCAGGGTCTCAGTACTTC.

The J gene is TRBJ1-2, the V gene TRBV30; no definite D call. The CDR3 runs 13 residues. Germline V gene lookup returns CDR1 GTSNPN and CDR2 SVGIG (reference sequence). V was cut by 5 bases and J by 4 bases, with 14 bases left in between. DNA for the CDR3: TGTGCCTGGTCACAGACCACCGTCTATGGCTACACCTTC. Encoded protein: CAWSQTTVYGYTF.

The chain couples TRBV28 to TRBJ2-1, with 8 bases that match TRBD2. The CDR3 extends over 14 amino acids. V trimming: 6 bases; J trimming: 6 bases; junction bases outside the gene matches: 7. Germline V gives CDR1 MDHEN, CDR2 SYDVKM. CDR3 residues: CASSKSGRGNEQFF. In DNA, the CDR3 is TGTGCCAGCAGCAAAAGCGGGAGAGGCAATGAGCAGTTCTTC.

The chain is built from TRBV6-5 and TRBJ2-7; 10 bases line up with TRBD1. The junction had 10 bases not matched to a gene; V was cut back by 6 bases and J by 5 bases. CDR3 length: 15 residues. Germline V CDR1 and CDR2: MNHEY, SVGAGI. The CDR3 loop is CASSLHVTGGNEQYF. In DNA form, the CDR3 reads TGTGCCAGCAGCCTTCACGTGACAGGGGGCAACGAGCAGTACTTC.

V usage is TRBV28 and J usage is TRBJ2-5; 8 positions match TRBD2. V trimming: 3 bases; J trimming: 5 bases; junction bases outside the gene matches: 8. The germline V gene has CDR1 MDHEN and CDR2 SYDVKM. There are 15 residues in the CDR3. CDR3 amino acids: CASSFTPGGRETQYF. CDR3 DNA: TGTGCCAGCAGTTTTACTCCGGGGGGGCGGGAGACCCAGTACTTC.

The chain uses TRBV10-2 and TRBJ2-2, with 8 bases matching TRBD1. The CDR3 has 14 residues. Germline CDR1 is WSHSY and CDR2 is SAAADI. After removal of 8 bases from V and 5 bases from J, the junction contained 7 bases not matched to a gene. In DNA form, the CDR3 reads TGCGCCAGCGGCCACAGGGGGGAGACCGGGGAGCTGTTTTTT. Translation gives CASGHRGETGELFF.

The chain combines TRBV4-1 with TRBJ2-7; no clear D. CDR1 MGHRA and CDR2 YSYEKL come from the germline V gene. The germline V and J ends were trimmed by 3 bases and 0 bases, with 18 bases remaining between them. CDR3 length: 17 amino acids. The CDR3 DNA is TGCGCCAGCAGCCAGAGCCTATTGGCGGATCCCTCCTACGAGCAGTACTTC. This codes for CASSQSLLADPSYEQYF.

J is TRBJ1-6 and V is TRBV30; D is unresolved. V lost 3 bases, J lost 2 bases, and 8 bases lay in between. Germline values: CDR1 GTSNPN, CDR2 SVGIG (reference sequence). The CDR3 runs to 14 residues. The CDR3 DNA follows: TGTGCCTGGAGCGACACCGCCTATAATTCACCCCTCCACTTT. Its protein product is CAWSDTAYNSPLHF.

The V gene is TRBV30, the J gene TRBJ1-6; tentatively, D is TRBD1 (5 bases). This CDR3 is built from 13 residues. Germline lookup yields CDR1 GTSNPN and CDR2 SVGIG (reference sequence). The ends were cut back, 7 bases at V and 6 bases at J, with 13 bases in the middle. For the CDR3, the DNA is TGTGCCTTGGAAATGGGGGGTAATTCACCCCTCCACTTT. This encodes CALEMGGNSPLHF.

The chain recombines TRBV13 with TRBJ1-1, with D perhaps matching TRBD1 (6 bases). V lost 1 base and J 4 bases, leaving 10 bases between the germline ends. This CDR3 is 14 amino acids long. Germline CDR1 is PRHDT and CDR2 is FYEKMQ (reference sequence). The CDR3 DNA reads as TGTGCCAGCAGCTTAGCAGGGGATTCCACTGAAGCTTTCTTT. Translating it yields CASSLAGDSTEAFF. Full variable domain (remainder filled in from reference TRBV13 and TRBJ1-1): AAGVIQSPRHLIKEKRETATLKCYPIPRHDTVYWYQQGPGQDPQFLISFYEKMQSDKGSIPDRFSAQQFSDYHSELNMSSLELGDSALYFCASSLAGDSTEAFFGQGTRLTVV.